Listed here are 3 T cell receptor beta chains from one sample, sequenced in a study of CD8 T cells in Susac syndrome. RNA, at 0.5 to 1 ug, was reverse transcribed with random hexamers. TCRdb reprocessed the immunoSEQ multiplex PCR reads with MiXCR, giving one entry per CDR3 protein. The sample contains a few hundred thousand distinct CDR3 sequences, approximately 95% of which appear only once. The sequenced sample was CD4+ T cells from PBMCs. The source is a human donor with multiple sclerosis.

The chain carries TRBV6-1 and TRBJ1-2, with TRBD1 matching 11 bases. Germline V CDR1 and CDR2: MNHNS, SASEGT. Trimming removed 0 bases from V and 6 bases from J; junction bases left unmatched: 0. The CDR3 covers 14 residues. CDR3 nucleotides: TGTGCCAGCAGTGAAGCGGGACAGGGGGATGGCTACACCTTC. Protein sequence: CASSEAGQGDGYTF.

This chain connects TRBV6-5 to TRBJ1-3; 8 nucleotides line up with TRBD1. Per germline, CDR1 MNHEY and CDR2 SVGAGI. J was trimmed by 2 bases and V by 4 bases; bases with no gene match: 1. CDR3 length: 14 amino acids. CDR3 region: CASSSTGAGNTIYF. CDR3 nucleotides: TGTGCCAGCAGTTCGACAGGGGCTGGAAACACCATATATTTT.

This clonotype was seen only a few times. The gene calls are TRBV3-1 and TRBJ1-5; D unresolved. This CDR3 comprises 13 residues. Germline loops: CDR1 LGHDT, CDR2 YNNKEL (reference sequence). Deletions cut 0 bases from V and 5 bases from J, with 5 bases between. CDR3 amino acids: CASSQDGHQPQHF. The CDR3 DNA follows: TGTGCCAGCAGCCAAGATGGCCATCAGCCCCAGCATTTT.